One sample yielded the 16 T cell receptor beta chains listed below, sequenced in a study of monozygotic twins with inflammatory bowel disease. For each CDR3 protein, TCRdb gives one entry from its re-call of the 5' RACE reads, without DNA. This sample's clone table lists more than 350,000 distinct CDR3 sequences. What was sequenced was blood. The receptors were gathered from a human donor with ulcerative colitis or Crohn's disease, or a healthy co-twin of an affected twin (not recorded which).

This chain uses TRBV6-1 with TRBJ1-1; TCRdb proposes TRBD1, but this gene call is untestable without DNA. There are 14 residues in the CDR3. Germline lookup yields CDR1 MNHNS and CDR2 SASEGT. CDR3 protein: CASSPQQLTTEAFF.

The CDR3 protein is CASSQDLGSSNEKLFF. The chain has TRBV14 and TRBJ1-4. The V gene's germline CDR1 is SGHDN and CDR2 FVKESK. CDR3 length: 16 amino acids.

The gene calls are TRBV18 and TRBJ1-1. The CDR3 has 12 residues. Germline values: CDR1 KGHSH, CDR2 LQKENI. The chain's CDR3 is CASSPGDGAAFF.

The chain combines TRBV10-3 with TRBJ1-5; the D call from TCRdb, TRBD1, cannot be confirmed without DNA. This CDR3 has 15 amino acids. CDR1 is ENHRY and CDR2 is SYGVKD in the germline V gene. The CDR3 region is CAISTGGWSNQPQHF.

The chain carries TRBV3-1 and TRBJ1-3. The CDR3 extends over 17 amino acids. CDR1 LGHDT and CDR2 YNNKEL come from the germline V gene (reference sequence). The CDR3 sequence: CASSQPSGRRSGNTIYF.

The chain is built from TRBV18 and TRBJ1-1. Germline-derived CDR1 and CDR2 are KGHSH and LQKENI. The length of the CDR3 is 14 residues. CDR3 sequence reads: CASSQQGADTEAFF. Variable domain in full (rest from reference TRBV18 and TRBJ1-1): NAGVMQNPRHLVRRRGQEARLRCSPMKGHSHVYWYRQLPEEGLKFMVYLQKENIIDESGMPKERFSAEFPKEGPSILRIQQVVRGDSAAYFCASSQQGADTEAFFGQGTRLTVV.

V is TRBV4-1 and J is TRBJ1-2. CDR1 and CDR2 (germline): MGHRA, YSYEKL. The CDR3 loop spans 15 amino acids. CDR3 region: CASSQTGASNYGYTF.

The chain employs TRBV10-3 and TRBJ2-5; TCRdb's D gene call, TRBD1, goes unchecked for lack of DNA. The CDR3 contains 13 residues. The V gene's germline CDR1 is ENHRY and CDR2 SYGVKD. CDR3 loop: CAITPGGEETQYF.

This chain joins TRBV27 and TRBJ1-6. The CDR3 spans 15 residues. Germline values: CDR1 MNHEY, CDR2 SMNVEV (reference sequence). CDR3 residues: CASSFWAGSNSPLHF.

The rearrangement links TRBV7-8 to TRBJ1-6; TCRdb's D gene call, TRBD1, goes unchecked for lack of DNA. The CDR3 spans 15 residues. Germline loops: CDR1 SGHVS, CDR2 FQNEAQ. This CDR3 reads CASSIRDRVYSPLHF. Drawing the rest from reference TRBV7-8 and TRBJ1-6, the complete variable domain is GAGVSQSPRYKVAKRGQDVALRCDPISGHVSLFWYQQALGQGPEFLTYFQNEAQLDKSGLPSDRFFAERPEGSVSTLKIQRTQQEDSAVYLCASSIRDRVYSPLHFGNGTRLTVT.

V gene TRBV20-1 combines with J gene TRBJ2-2; TCRdb indicates TRBD1, and absent DNA this call remains unverified. This CDR3 has 16 residues. Per the germline V gene, CDR1 is DFQATT and CDR2 is SNEGSKA (reference sequence). The CDR3: CSARSRGRFNTGELFF.

V is TRBV5-1 and J is TRBJ2-3; without DNA, the TCRdb call of TRBD2 cannot be checked. The germline V gene encodes CDR1 SGHRS and CDR2 YFSETQ. The length of the CDR3 is 16 residues. The CDR3 is CASSSGLAGAMNTQYF.

The rearrangement uses TRBV24-1 and TRBJ2-7; TCRdb selects TRBD2, and the lack of DNA leaves this call unchecked. Germline CDR1 KGHDR, CDR2 SFDVKD. The CDR3 totals 14 residues. The CDR3 reads CATSDSGREDEQYF.

The rearrangement uses TRBV4-3 and TRBJ1-3; TCRdb proposes TRBD1, but this gene call is untestable without DNA. This CDR3 has 17 residues. Germline V CDR1 and CDR2: LGHNA, YSLEER. The CDR3 loop reads CASSQEGARSSGNTIYF.

The J gene is TRBJ1-2, the V gene TRBV25-1; the TRBD1 assignment by TCRdb is unverifiable without DNA. The germline V gene encodes CDR1 MGHDK and CDR2 SYGVNS. The CDR3 contains 13 residues. This CDR3 is CASSYGKGNGYTF.

V is TRBV12-3 or TRBV12-4 and J is TRBJ1-5; TCRdb gives TRBD1 as the D gene, but with no DNA this cannot be confirmed. The CDR3 has 13 residues. CDR3 residues: CASSTQPGTPFHF.